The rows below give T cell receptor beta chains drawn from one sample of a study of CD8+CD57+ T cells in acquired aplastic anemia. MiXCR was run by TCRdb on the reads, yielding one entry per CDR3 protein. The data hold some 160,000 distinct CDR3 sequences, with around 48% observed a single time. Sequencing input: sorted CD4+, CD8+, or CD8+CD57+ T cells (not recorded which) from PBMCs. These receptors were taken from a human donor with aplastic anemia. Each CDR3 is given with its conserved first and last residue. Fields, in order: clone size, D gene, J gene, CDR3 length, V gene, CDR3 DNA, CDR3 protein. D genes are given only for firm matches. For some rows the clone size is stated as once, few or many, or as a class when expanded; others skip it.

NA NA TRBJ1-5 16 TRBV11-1 TGTGCCAGCAGCCGGGGGGGGGTTTATAGCAATCAGCCCCAGCATTTT CASSRGGVYSNQPQHF
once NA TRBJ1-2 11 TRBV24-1 TGTGCCACCAGCGACATCTATGGCTACACCTTC CATSDIYGYTF
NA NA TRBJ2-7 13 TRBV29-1 TGCAGCGTCCCTGCTCCGGGCTCCTACGAGCAGTACTTC CSVPAPGSYEQYF
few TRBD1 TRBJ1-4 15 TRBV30 TGTGCCTGGAGTGTAGGAGACAGGGGGAATGAAAAACTGTTTTTT CAWSVGDRGNEKLFF
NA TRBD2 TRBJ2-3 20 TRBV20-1 TGCAGTGCTAGACCTCCGGGACTAGCGGGGGGAACTGCTAGCACAGATACGCAGTATTTT CSARPPGLAGGTASTDTQYF
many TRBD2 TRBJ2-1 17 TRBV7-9 TGTGCCAGCAGCCCCCCCCCTAGACTAGCGGTCTACAATGAGCAGTTCTTC CASSPPPRLAVYNEQFF
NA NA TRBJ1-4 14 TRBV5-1 TGCGCCAGCAGCTTGGGGGACTCGAATGAAAAACTGTTTTTT CASSLGDSNEKLFF
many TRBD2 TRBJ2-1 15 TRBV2 TGTGCCAGCAGTGAAGCGGGAGGGAGGTACAATGAGCAGTTCTTC CASSEAGGRYNEQFF
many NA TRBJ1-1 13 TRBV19 TGTGCCAGTAGACCCACCGGGGGCACTGAAGCTTTCTTT CASRPTGGTEAFF
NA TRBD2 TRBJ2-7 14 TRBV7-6 TGTGCCAGCAGCCCCGGCGGGAGTGGGTGCGAGCAGTACTTC CASSPGGSGCEQYF
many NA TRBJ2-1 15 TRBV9 TGTGCCAGCAGCCTAGGCGGGAACTCCTACAATGAGCAGTTCTTC CASSLGGNSYNEQFF
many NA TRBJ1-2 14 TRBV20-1 TGCAGCGCGGGGGGGACCGCTTCTAACTATGGCTACACCTTC CSAGGTASNYGYTF
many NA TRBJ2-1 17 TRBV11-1 TGTGCCAGCAGCTTAGCGCAGGCTAGCTCAAATGGGCATGAGCAGTTCTTC CASSLAQASSNGHEQFF
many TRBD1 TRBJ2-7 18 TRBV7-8 TGTGCCAGCAGCCCCAGGACAGGGGCCTTCGTTCTCCCCTACGAGCAGTACTTC CASSPRTGAFVLPYEQYF
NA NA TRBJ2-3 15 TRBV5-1 TGCGCCAGTAGCTTGTCTGGGCAGCACACAGATATGCAGTATTTT CASSLSGQHTDMQYF
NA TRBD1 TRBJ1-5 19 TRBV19 TGTGCCAGTAGTACCGACTCTCGGACAGGGGCTGTAAGCAATCAGCCCCAGCATTTT CASSTDSRTGAVSNQPQHF
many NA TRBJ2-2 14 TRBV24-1 TGTGCCACCAGTGACGCTTCAGGTGCCGGGGAGCTGTTTTTT CATSDASGAGELFF
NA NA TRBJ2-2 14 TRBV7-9 TGTGCCACCAAACCTTCCCTTGGCACCGGGGAGCTGTTTTTT CATKPSLGTGELFF
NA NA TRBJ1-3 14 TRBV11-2 TGTGCCAGCAGTCAGACCGTCACAGGAAACACCATATATTTT CASSQTVTGNTIYF
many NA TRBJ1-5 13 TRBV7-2 TGTGCCAGCAGCTTTGACCCCAATCAGCCCCAGCATTTT CASSFDPNQPQHF
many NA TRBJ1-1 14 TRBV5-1 TGCGCCAGCAGCTTGGAAGGGCAGGGTGCTGAAGCTTTCTTT CASSLEGQGAEAFF
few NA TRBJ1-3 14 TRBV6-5 TGTGCCAGCAGTTACGGGGTGACAGGAAACACCATATATTTT CASSYGVTGNTIYF
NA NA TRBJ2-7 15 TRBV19 TGTGCCAGTAGTACCTGGCCGGGACAAGCCTACGAGCAGTACTTC CASSTWPGQAYEQYF
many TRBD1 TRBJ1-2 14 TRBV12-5 TGTGCTAGTGGTTTGTTCCTAGGACAGGGGGCATACACCTTC CASGLFLGQGAYTF
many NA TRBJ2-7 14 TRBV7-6 TGTGCCAGCAGCCCTCGCCCTTCTAGCGACGAGCAGTACTTC CASSPRPSSDEQYF
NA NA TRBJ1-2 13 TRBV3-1 TGTGCCACCCGGGAGGCAGGAGGAGATGGCTACACCTTC CATREAGGDGYTF
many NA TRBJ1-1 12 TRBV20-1 TGCAGTGCTCCCGACAGAGGTAAGACAGCTTTCTTT CSAPDRGKTAFF
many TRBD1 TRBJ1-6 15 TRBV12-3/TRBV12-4 TGTGCCAGCAGATTGGACAGGAGGTATAATTCACCCCTCCACTTT CASRLDRRYNSPLHF
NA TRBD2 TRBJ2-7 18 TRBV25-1 TGTGCCAGCAGTTTGACTAGCGGGATTGGTCGGAGTAGCTACGAGCAGTACTTC CASSLTSGIGRSSYEQYF
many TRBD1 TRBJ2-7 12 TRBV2 TGTGCCAGCAGTACTGGACAGGGCGAGCAGTACTTC CASSTGQGEQYF
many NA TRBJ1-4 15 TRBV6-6 TGTGCCAGCCGTCCTAATGCAGCCCAAAGATCTCAACTGTTTTTT CASRPNAAQRSQLFF
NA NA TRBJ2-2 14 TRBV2 TGTGCCAGCAGTGCGACCGGTCGGACCGGGGAGCTGTTTTTT CASSATGRTGELFF
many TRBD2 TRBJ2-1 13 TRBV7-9 TGTGCCAGCAGCCAAATTAGCGGGGGAAGGCAGTTCTTC CASSQISGGRQFF
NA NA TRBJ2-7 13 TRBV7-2 TGTGCCAGCAGGAGGTGGGACTCCTACGAGCAGTACTTC CASRRWDSYEQYF
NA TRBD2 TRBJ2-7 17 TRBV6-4 TGTGCCAGCAGTCCCTCGCGGACTAGCGGGACGGAATACGAGCAGTACTTC CASSPSRTSGTEYEQYF
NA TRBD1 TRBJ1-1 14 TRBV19 TGTGCCAGTCGCCACAGGGGACTGAACACTGAAGCTTTCTTT CASRHRGLNTEAFF
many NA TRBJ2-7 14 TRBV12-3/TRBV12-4 TGTGCCAGCAGTTTACGGGCCACCTCCTACGAGCAGTACTTC CASSLRATSYEQYF
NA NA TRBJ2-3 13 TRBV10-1 TGCGCCAGCAGTGAGGCAGGAGGAGATACGCAGTATTTT CASSEAGGDTQYF
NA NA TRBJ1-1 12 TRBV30 TGTGCCTGGAGTTATGGTCGGGGTGAGGCTTTCTTT CAWSYGRGEAFF
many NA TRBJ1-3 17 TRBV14 TGTGCCACTTCTCACTTGGGGGGCCCGACCTCTGGAAACACCATATATTTT CATSHLGGPTSGNTIYF
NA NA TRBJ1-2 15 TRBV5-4 TGTGCCAGCAGCCTGCCAAAAGGAATTAACTATGGCTACACCTTC CASSLPKGINYGYTF
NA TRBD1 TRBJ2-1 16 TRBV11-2 TGTGCCAGCAGCTTAGTCGGGACAGGGGTCACCAATGAGCAGTTCTTC CASSLVGTGVTNEQFF
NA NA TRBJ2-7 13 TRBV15 TGTGCCACCAGCCCACGGGCCTCGGGGGAGCAGTACTTC CATSPRASGEQYF
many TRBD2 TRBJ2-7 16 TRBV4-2 TGTGCCAGCAGCCAAGAGAAAGCGGGAGAGAGCTACGAGCAGTACTTC CASSQEKAGESYEQYF
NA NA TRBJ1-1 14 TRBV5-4 TGTGCCAGCAGCTTTCTGGGTGGGGGGGCTGAAGCTTTCTTT CASSFLGGGAEAFF
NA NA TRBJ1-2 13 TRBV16 TGTGCCAGCAGACAGGACGGAGGCGTTGGCTACACCTTC CASRQDGGVGYTF
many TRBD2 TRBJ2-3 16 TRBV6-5 TGTGCCAGCAGTTCCCTAGCGGGCCCTAGCACAGATACGCAGTATTTT CASSSLAGPSTDTQYF
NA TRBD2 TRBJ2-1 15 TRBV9 TGTGCCAGCAGCGTCGGGACTAGCGCCCACAATGAGCAGTTCTTC CASSVGTSAHNEQFF
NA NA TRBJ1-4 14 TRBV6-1 TGTGCCAGCAGTCTCTGGGGCAGGACTGAAAAACTGTTTTTT CASSLWGRTEKLFF
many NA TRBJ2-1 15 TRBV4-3 TGCGCCAGCAGCCAAGTAGCTAGCAGCTACAATGAGCAGTTCTTC CASSQVASSYNEQFF
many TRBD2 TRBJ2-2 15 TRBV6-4 TGTGCCAGCAGTGCTCTAGCGGGAGTTTCCGGGGAGCTGTTTTTT CASSALAGVSGELFF